Listed here are 6 T cell receptor beta chains from one sample, sequenced in a study of T cells in Graves' hyperthyroidism and ophthalmopathy. Amplified TCR beta CDR3 regions derived from RNA transcripts. The HTBI primer set served for first-round RT-PCR of the TCR CDR3. TCRdb analysed the multiplex PCR reads with MiXCR anew, one entry per CDR3 protein. The sample yields about 59,000 distinct CDR3 sequences, roughly 58% seen once. The material sequenced was blood. The receptors were gathered from a woman aged 55-75 years with Graves' ophthalmopathy.

On this clonotype: As the CDR3 is not closed by the conserved phenylalanine or tryptophan, this likely results from a read error. The limits of the CDR3 on the DNA are not certain, so only TCRdb's listed CDR3 is given. The rearrangement joins TRBV10-1 to TRBJ2-2; TRBD1 is the table's D call, not checked against the DNA. The CDR3 length is 16 residues, termini included. Germline lookup yields CDR1 WNHNN and CDR2 SYGVQD (reference sequence). The CDR3 spells CASSEPTGDEHRGAVV.

In this sample, this clonotype turned up once. The CDR3 sequence: CSALTSGGTYEQYF. The CDR3, as DNA: TGCAGTGCTTTGACTAGCGGGGGCACCTACGAGCAGTACTTC. This chain connects TRBV20-1 to TRBJ2-7; 12 bases fit TRBD2. The V gene end was trimmed by 5 bases and the J gene end by 2 bases; junction bases not matched to a gene: 4. This CDR3 comprises 14 residues. The germline V gene encodes CDR1 DFQATT and CDR2 SNEGSKA (reference sequence).

The V and J genes are TRBV15 and TRBJ2-5, with D perhaps TRBD2 (5 bases). CDR1 and CDR2 (germline): LNHNV, YYDKDF (reference sequence). V was shortened by 4 bases and J by 5 bases, with 17 bases between the two germline ends. This CDR3 is 15 amino acids long. CDR3 in amino acids: CATSMDDWERETQYF. CDR3 sequence (DNA): TGTGCCACCAGCATGGACGACTGGGAGCGGGAGACCCAGTACTTC.

This clonotype was observed many times. This chain links TRBV5-1 with TRBJ1-1; D gene ambiguous. The germline CDR1 and CDR2 sequences are SGHRS and YFSETQ. This CDR3 spans 14 amino acids. Trimming stripped 0 bases from V and 2 bases from J, with 8 bases between. CDR3: CASSLVTTNTEAFF. Here the CDR3 DNA reads TGCGCCAGCAGCTTGGTTACCACCAACACTGAAGCTTTCTTT.

There are many counts of this clonotype. The chain carries TRBV20-1 and TRBJ1-6; TRBD1 agrees at 8 bases. The CDR3 has 18 residues. Germline CDR1 is DFQATT and CDR2 is SNEGSKA (reference sequence). V dropped 0 bases and J dropped 1; count of bases not matched to a gene: 8. In DNA form, the CDR3 reads TGCAGTGCTAGAGATAGGCAGGGGGCAGTTTCCTATAATTCACCCCTCCACTTT. This encodes CSARDRQGAVSYNSPLHF.

The chain uses TRBV24-1 and TRBJ1-4; D remains unclear. The CDR3 has 13 residues. V lost 2 bases and J lost 12, with 12 bases in between. CDR1 and CDR2 from the germline V gene are KGHDR and SFDVKD. CDR3 sequence (DNA): TGTGCCACCAGTGATTCCTTAGCGGGAGAACTGTTTTTT. Protein: CATSDSLAGELFF.